The 24 T cell receptor beta chains given below trace back to one sample, sequenced in a study of shared clonotypes between healthy human individuals (dated by TCRdb to 2018 to 2020). Library preparation was by the immunoSEQ multiplex PCR assay. The table comes from immuneACCESS by way of TCRdb, which keeps in-frame sequences with V and J called. Part of the clones is missing from these tables; in studies checked, under half for an unresolved V gene and the rest for unknown reasons. The sample records around 2.5 million clones, 90% to 95% of which are singletons. Roughly 0.39% of the sample comes from the top ten. Input material: naive CD4+ T cells from PBMCs. The cell subset or site label, as the study defines it: CD45RA+ positively selected. All receptors derive from a man aged 18-30 years in good health. Some clones in this sample may be carry-over from other donors' samples.

The chain joins TRBV5-1 to TRBJ2-7; possible D gene TRBD1, 5 bases. Germline V gives CDR1 SGHRS, CDR2 YFSETQ. V gave up 1 base and J gave up 0 bases, with 11 bases separating them. The length of the CDR3 is 15 residues. DNA for the CDR3: TGCGCCAGCAGCTTGATAGAAGGGGCCTCCTACGAGCAGTACTTC. It is translated as CASSLIEGASYEQYF.

Regarding this clone: The same CDR3 can be traced to other DNA sequences in this sample. This chain connects TRBV5-1 to TRBJ1-1; D unresolved. The germline V and J ends were trimmed by 2 bases and 2 bases, with 7 bases remaining between them. The length of the CDR3 is 13 residues. The germline gives CDR1 SGHRS, CDR2 YFSETQ. CDR3 protein: CASSLRANTEAFF. CDR3 nucleotides: TGCGCCAGCAGCTTAAGGGCAAACACTGAAGCTTTCTTT.

The V gene is TRBV6-1, the J gene TRBJ2-7; the match to TRBD1 covers 7 bases. Per the germline V gene, CDR1 is MNHNS and CDR2 is SASEGT. V shed 1 base and J 10 bases; nucleotides not matched to a gene: 4. The CDR3 loop spans 12 amino acids. For the CDR3, the DNA is TGTGCCAGCAGTGAAGTAGGGACAGCCCAGTACTTC. This sequence encodes CASSEVGTAQYF.

The CDR3 DNA follows: TGTGCTAGTGGTTTGGCCCCTCCGGGACAGGAAAGCGTTAATGAAAAACTGTTTTTT. Its protein product is CASGLAPPGQESVNEKLFF. V is TRBV12-5 and J is TRBJ1-4, with TRBD1 matching 8 bases. The CDR3 sequence is 19 residues long. V trimming: 1 base; J trimming: 4 bases; junction bases outside the gene matches: 14. Germline V gives CDR1 LGHNT, CDR2 FRNRAP.

This clone was counted once. V and J are TRBV11-2 and TRBJ2-3, with 11 bases lining up with TRBD1. Germline CDR1 SGHAT, CDR2 FQNNGV. V gave up 3 bases and J gave up 4 bases; unmatched junction bases: 9. The CDR3 length is 17 residues. The CDR3 nucleotides read TGTGCCAGCAGCTTGCAGAGTGGGGGACAGGGGGCAGATACGCAGTATTTT. Its translation is CASSLQSGGQGADTQYF.

The chain uses TRBV7-2 and TRBJ2-7, with 7 bases identical to TRBD1. This CDR3 has 15 amino acids. CDR1 and CDR2 from the germline V gene are SGHTA and FQGNSA. V was pared by 1 base and J by 4 bases, with 7 bases of the junction left unmatched. CDR3 amino acids: CASSLGPGQEYEQYF. The CDR3 nucleotides read TGTGCCAGCAGCTTAGGACCTGGACAGGAGTACGAGCAGTACTTC.

V is TRBV6-1 and J is TRBJ2-3; tentative D call: TRBD2 (6 bases). The CDR3 extends over 14 amino acids. Germline values: CDR1 MNHNS, CDR2 SASEGT. V dropped 6 bases and J dropped 2 bases, with 12 bases sitting between them. Written as DNA, the CDR3 is TGTGCCAGCAGCCGGGACTCGTACACAGATACGCAGTATTTT. Amino acids: CASSRDSYTDTQYF.

The V call is TRBV7-2, the J call TRBJ1-1, with TRBD1 as a possible D gene (5 bases). The CDR3 runs 15 residues. Germline CDR1 SGHTA, CDR2 FQGNSA. Trimming removed 5 bases from V and 2 bases from J, with 15 bases in between. The CDR3 DNA sequence: TGTGCCAGCAGCCCCGACAGTAGGAAAAACACTGAAGCTTTCTTT. Residues: CASSPDSRKNTEAFF.

This clone was picked up one time. The chain recombines TRBV7-9 with TRBJ2-7; either TRBD1 or TRBD2 may fit D (7 bases each). In germline, CDR1 is SEHNR, CDR2 FQNEAQ (reference sequence). Trimming took 4 bases from V and 1 from J, leaving 11 bases between them. This CDR3 is built from 14 residues. DNA for the CDR3: TGTGCCAGCAGCTGGGGGGGACAGTCCTACGAGCAGTACTTC. This translates into CASSWGGQSYEQYF.

Worth noting for this clone: This CDR3 is also generated by other DNA sequences in the sample. The chain couples TRBV11-3 to TRBJ2-3, with TRBD1 as a possible D gene (6 bases). Trimming pared 1 base from V and 0 bases from J, leaving 8 bases between. The CDR3 is made up of 15 amino acids. Per the germline V gene, CDR1 is SGHNT and CDR2 is YENEEA. This chain's CDR3 is CASSLGTVSTDTQYF. Here the CDR3 DNA reads TGTGCCAGCAGCTTAGGGACAGTGAGCACAGATACGCAGTATTTT.

The rearrangement links TRBV28 to TRBJ1-4; maybe TRBD1 (5 bases). There are 13 residues in the CDR3. Germline values: CDR1 MDHEN, CDR2 SYDVKM. V lost 1 base and J lost 8, with 8 bases in between. DNA for the CDR3: TGTGCCAGCAGTTTATTAGGGGCAGAAAAACTGTTTTTT. It yields the protein CASSLLGAEKLFF.

Comments on this clone: This sample also contains other DNA sequences that code for the same CDR3. The gene calls are TRBV9 and TRBJ2-7; D remains unclear. The V and J ends lost 0 bases and 0 bases respectively, with 4 bases between them. The CDR3 totals 13 residues. Germline assignment: CDR1 SGDLS and CDR2 YYNGEE. CDR3 nucleotide sequence: TGTGCCAGCAGCGTAGACGTCTCCTACGAGCAGTACTTC. Translated: CASSVDVSYEQYF. Full variable domain (outside the CDR3, taken from reference TRBV9 and TRBJ2-7): DSGVTQTPKHLITATGQRVTLRCSPRSGDLSVYWYQQSLDQGLQFLIQYYNGEERAKGNILERFSAQQFPDLHSELNLSSLELGDSALYFCASSVDVSYEQYFGPGTRLTVT.

The rearrangement links TRBV9 to TRBJ1-4, with D unresolved. The CDR3 is made up of 14 amino acids. Trimming left V 4 bases short and J 5 bases short, with 12 bases between. The V gene's germline CDR1 is SGDLS and CDR2 YYNGEE. The CDR3 region is CASSLRQSNEKLFF. The CDR3 nucleotides read TGTGCCAGCAGCCTCCGGCAGTCGAATGAAAAACTGTTTTTT. The full variable domain, completed using reference TRBV9 and TRBJ1-4, is DSGVTQTPKHLITATGQRVTLRCSPRSGDLSVYWYQQSLDQGLQFLIQYYNGEERAKGNILERFSAQQFPDLHSELNLSSLELGDSALYFCASSLRQSNEKLFFGSGTQLSVL.

This chain joins TRBV27 and TRBJ2-7; 8 bases are shared with TRBD1. This CDR3 is built from 14 residues. V was pared by 6 bases and J by 2 bases, with 6 bases of the junction left unmatched. Germline-derived CDR1 and CDR2 are MNHEY and SMNVEV (reference sequence). This CDR3 reads CASRTGTGTYEQYF. The CDR3 nucleotides are TGTGCCAGCAGGACCGGGACAGGCACCTACGAGCAGTACTTC.

CDR3 bases: TGTGCCAGCAGCTTTGTGGGCGGGACCGGGGAGCTGTTTTTT. Amino acids: CASSFVGGTGELFF. The rearrangement links TRBV5-6 to TRBJ2-2; weak D call: TRBD2 (5 bases). Trimming left V 2 bases short and J 5 bases short, with 10 bases between. The CDR3 totals 14 residues. Germline CDR1 reads SGHDT; CDR2 reads YYEEEE.

The chain employs TRBV5-5 and TRBJ2-6, with no clear D. The germline V gene encodes CDR1 SGHKS and CDR2 YYEKEE (reference sequence). The CDR3 has 16 amino acids. V lost 2 bases to trimming and J lost 0 bases, with 9 bases between them. The DNA of the CDR3 is TGTGCCAGCAGCTTTTTCCTTACCTCTGGGGCCAACGTCCTGACTTTC. Protein sequence: CASSFFLTSGANVLTF.

V is TRBV7-2 and J is TRBJ2-7; the D is unclear. Trimming took 5 bases from V and 0 from J, leaving 8 bases between them. Germline values: CDR1 SGHTA, CDR2 FQGNSA. This CDR3 spans 13 amino acids. The CDR3 loop is CASSEAVSYEQYF. CDR3 bases: TGTGCCAGCAGCGAGGCGGTCTCCTACGAGCAGTACTTC.

The count of this clone is one. The limits of the CDR3 on the DNA are not certain, so only TCRdb's listed CDR3 is given. The CDR3 region is CAWKPLVASGNTVYF. The chain carries TRBV30 and TRBJ1-3. Germline CDR1 is GTSNPN and CDR2 is SVGIG (reference sequence). The CDR3 spans 15 amino acids, including both terminal residues.

This chain connects TRBV29-1 to TRBJ2-1, with D unclear. The germline V gene encodes CDR1 SQVTM and CDR2 ANQGSEA. The CDR3 runs to 16 residues. The V gene lost 6 bases and the J gene lost 0 bases, with 18 bases spanning the gap. The CDR3 DNA follows: TGCAGCGTCCCAGGATCGTCCCAGAGCTCCTACAATGAGCAGTTCTTC. Translating it yields CSVPGSSQSSYNEQFF.

The J gene is TRBJ2-1, the V gene TRBV7-2; perhaps TRBD2 as D (6 bases). From germline, CDR1 is SGHTA and CDR2 FQGNSA. The CDR3 loop spans 15 amino acids. V was pared by 4 bases and J by 3 bases, with 13 bases between. The CDR3 DNA follows: TGTGCCAGCAGCTCGGATGGGGGAGGCTACAATGAGCAGTTCTTC. It yields the protein CASSSDGGGYNEQFF. The whole variable domain, filled in from reference TRBV7-2 and TRBJ2-1, reads GAGVSQSPSNKVTEKGKDVELRCDPISGHTALYWYRQSLGQGLEFLIYFQGNSAPDKSGLPSDRFSAERTGGSVSTLTIQRTQQEDSAVYLCASSSDGGGYNEQFFGPGTRLTVL.

V is TRBV5-1 and J is TRBJ2-2; possibly TRBD2 for D (6 bases). Germline V CDR1 and CDR2: SGHRS, YFSETQ. Trimming took off 1 base at V and 5 bases at J, with 15 bases between the two ends. The CDR3 extends over 16 amino acids. CDR3 sequence (DNA): TGCGCCAGCAGCTTGTACTCGGGAGCGGAAACCGGGGAGCTGTTTTTT. Encoded protein: CASSLYSGAETGELFF.

V is TRBV14 and J is TRBJ2-3; D is possibly TRBD1 (6 bases). The CDR3 length is 15 residues. Per the germline V gene, CDR1 is SGHDN and CDR2 is FVKESK. Trimming left V 4 bases short and J 4 bases short, with 15 bases between. In DNA, the CDR3 is TGTGCCAGCAGCCCAAACTGGGGGCGGGCAGATACGCAGTATTTT. Translating it yields CASSPNWGRADTQYF. The whole variable domain, filled in from reference TRBV14 and TRBJ2-3, reads EAGVTQFPSHSVIEKGQTVTLRCDPISGHDNLYWYRRVMGKEIKFLLHFVKESKQDESGMPNNRFLAERTGGTYSTLKVQPAELEDSGVYFCASSPNWGRADTQYFGPGTRLTVL.

The gene calls are TRBV18 and TRBJ2-6; D gene unclear. The CDR3 runs 17 residues. Trimming stripped 4 bases from V and 0 bases from J, with 13 bases between. Germline V gene sequence: CDR1 KGHSH, CDR2 LQKENI. CDR3 in amino acids: CASSLYLEASGANVLTF. The CDR3 DNA reads as TGTGCCAGCTCACTTTACCTAGAGGCCTCTGGGGCCAACGTCCTGACTTTC.

CDR3 in amino acids: CASSFRAGRGPGELFF. The DNA for the CDR3 is TGTGCCAGCAGTTTCCGGGCGGGCAGGGGGCCCGGGGAGCTGTTTTTT. V and J are TRBV28 and TRBJ2-2; the match to TRBD1 covers 8 bases. Per germline, CDR1 MDHEN and CDR2 SYDVKM. The CDR3 has 16 residues. With V trimmed by 3 bases and J by 6 bases, 9 bases remained unmatched. Together with reference TRBV28 and TRBJ2-2, the CDR3 gives the full variable domain: DVKVTQSSRYLVKRTGEKVFLECVQDMDHENMFWYRQDPGLGLRLIYFSYDVKMKEKGDIPEGYSVSREKKERFSLILESASTNQTSMYLCASSFRAGRGPGELFFGEGSRLTVL.